This T cell receptor (beta chain) originates from a study of Ad26.COV2.S vaccination and SARS-CoV-2 variants. Study context: Each vaccinee took Ad26.COV2.S intramuscularly, once or twice 56 days apart. Findings and limits, study-wide: The breadth of spike-specific CD8+ and CD4+ T cell responses after vaccination was reportedly substantial. Recipients of either vaccine or placebo displayed similar breadth of non-spike TCRs.

Measured with immunoSEQ multiplex PCR; TCRdb has only the in-frame clones, and not every one. In the table there are about 350,000 clones, approximately 86% of which are singletons. As for treatment: some 20 received Ad26.COV2.S at low or high dose, single or two shots; roughly five received placebo; per-sample allocation not given. Each sample was drawn 63 days after the first injection (of vaccine or placebo). As for this clone: The antigen remains undetermined.

CDR3 size: 13 residues. CDR1 is SGHTA, CDR2 FQGNSA, per germline. V lost 6 bases and J lost 4, with 7 bases in between. The source was peripheral blood, collected in a trial of Ad26.COV2.S vaccine versus placebo. This TCR was recovered from a person between 18 and 60 years old who received the Ad26.COV2.S COVID-19 vaccine or a placebo. The chain has TRBV7-2 and TRBJ2-6, with unresolved D. In nucleotides, the CDR3 is TGTGCCAGCAGAGTATCCGGGGCCAACGTCCTGACTTTC. This gives the protein CASRVSGANVLTF.